Presented here are 25 T cell receptor beta chains from one specimen sequenced in a study of blood T cell repertoires in COVID-19. Profiled with immunoSEQ multiplex PCR; TCRdb holds only in-frame clones, not every one. The repertoire holds approximately 210,000 clones, with more than 70% as singletons. Sequenced sample: peripheral blood. All receptors come from a man between 45 and 60 years old with active or convalescent COVID-19.

CDR3 sequence (DNA): TGTGCCACCAGGGAGACAGGGGACTACGAGCAGTACTTC. Translating it yields CATRETGDYEQYF. This chain uses TRBV6-6 with TRBJ2-7; 8 nucleotides align to TRBD1. This CDR3 comprises 13 residues. Trimming took 10 bases from V and 3 from J; bases not matched to a gene: 8. The germline gives CDR1 MNHNY, CDR2 SVGAGI (reference sequence).

The V gene is TRBV18, the J gene TRBJ2-2; maybe TRBD1 (5 bases). Germline V CDR1 and CDR2: KGHSH, LQKENI. The V end lost 1 base, the J end lost 7 bases, and 13 bases lay between the germline ends. This CDR3 is 15 amino acids long. In DNA form, the CDR3 reads TGTGCCAGCTCACCACGCACAGGTCGAGGCGGGGAGCTGTTTTTT. Translating it yields CASSPRTGRGGELFF.

The J gene is TRBJ2-7, the V gene TRBV5-1, with D possibly matching TRBD1 (5 bases). The V end was cut by 0 bases, the J end by 1 base, with 11 bases between. CDR3 size: 15 residues. From germline, CDR1 is SGHRS and CDR2 YFSETQ. The CDR3 here is CASSLGLGPSYEQYF. CDR3 nucleotide sequence: TGCGCCAGCAGCTTGGGTCTGGGGCCGTCCTACGAGCAGTACTTC. Together with reference TRBV5-1 and TRBJ2-7, the CDR3 gives the full variable domain: KAGVTQTPRYLIKTRGQQVTLSCSPISGHRSVSWYQQTPGQGLQFLFEYFSETQRNKGNFPGRFSGRQFSNSRSEMNVSTLELGDSALYLCASSLGLGPSYEQYFGPGTRLTVT.

This chain links TRBV6-6 with TRBJ1-4; tentatively, D is TRBD1 (6 bases). This CDR3 contains 14 residues. Germline loops: CDR1 MNHNY, CDR2 SVGAGI (reference sequence). Trimming removed 2 bases at V and 8 bases at J, with 12 bases between. CDR3 residues: CASSYGGAGEKLFF. CDR3 nucleotides: TGTGCCAGCAGTTACGGGGGGGCGGGAGAAAAACTGTTTTTT.

The rearrangement links TRBV5-1 to TRBJ2-5; D is undetermined. This CDR3 has 15 amino acids. Trimming pared 3 bases from V and 1 base from J, leaving 13 bases between. Germline V lookup: CDR1 SGHRS, CDR2 YFSETQ. CDR3 sequence (DNA): TGCGCCAGCAGCTATACTCAAGCCTTCCAAGAGACCCAGTACTTC. It codes for CASSYTQAFQETQYF.

The chain joins TRBV11-2 to TRBJ2-3; weak D call: TRBD1 (5 bases). Germline V lookup: CDR1 SGHAT, CDR2 FQNNGV. The CDR3 runs 12 residues. V lost 5 bases to trimming and J lost 3 bases, with 6 bases between them. CDR3 loop: CASSHRTDTQYF. DNA of the CDR3: TGTGCCAGCAGCCACAGGACAGATACGCAGTATTTT. Variable domain in full (rest from reference TRBV11-2 and TRBJ2-3): EAGVAQSPRYKIIEKRQSVAFWCNPISGHATLYWYQQILGQGPKLLIQFQNNGVVDDSQLPKDRFSAERLKGVDSTLKIQPAKLEDSAVYLCASSHRTDTQYFGPGTRLTVL.

The rearrangement links TRBV5-4 to TRBJ1-2; the D gene is possibly TRBD1 (5 bases). Germline CDR1 SGHNT, CDR2 YYREEE (reference sequence). The CDR3 runs 14 residues. V was pared by 4 bases and J by 2 bases, with 12 bases between. CDR3 residues: CASSPMTANYGYTF. In DNA, the CDR3 is TGTGCCAGCAGCCCCATGACAGCGAACTATGGCTACACCTTC.

This chain connects TRBV28 to TRBJ1-2, with D maybe TRBD1 (5 bases). Trimming left V 4 bases short and J 5 bases short, with 14 bases between. CDR3 size: 14 residues. Germline V gene lookup returns CDR1 MDHEN and CDR2 SYDVKM. The CDR3 DNA follows: TGTGCCAGCAGTTGGGAGGGGTCTGTTTATGGCTACACCTTC. It yields the protein CASSWEGSVYGYTF.

The genes are TRBV30 and TRBJ1-6; D is perhaps TRBD1 (6 bases). Germline V CDR1 and CDR2: GTSNPN, SVGIG (reference sequence). V lost 3 bases and J 0 bases, leaving 18 bases between the germline ends. The CDR3 consists of 18 residues. The DNA for the CDR3 is TGTGCCTGGAGAAATAGTTGGCAGGGGAGCTCCTATAATTCACCCCTCCACTTT. This translates into CAWRNSWQGSSYNSPLHF.

This clone occurred a few times. The V call is TRBV14, the J call TRBJ2-2, with D unclear. V dropped 2 bases and J dropped 4 bases, with 8 bases sitting between them. CDR3 length: 14 residues. Germline V gene sequence: CDR1 SGHDN, CDR2 FVKESK. The CDR3 nucleotides are TGTGCCAGCAGCCAAAGTAGATTCACCGGGGAGCTGTTTTTT. Residues: CASSQSRFTGELFF.

This clone was seen just once. The chain joins TRBV18 to TRBJ1-2; D gene unclear. The CDR3 length is 12 residues. CDR1 and CDR2 (germline): KGHSH, LQKENI. V dropped 3 bases and J dropped 0 bases, with 2 bases sitting between them. The CDR3 DNA is TGTGCCAGCTCACCCACTAACTATGGCTACACCTTC. It encodes CASSPTNYGYTF.

The chain is built from TRBV7-9 and TRBJ2-3; 12 bases align to TRBD2. The V gene end was trimmed by 4 bases and the J gene end by 3 bases; junction bases not matched to a gene: 2. The CDR3 is 15 residues long. Germline V gives CDR1 SEHNR, CDR2 FQNEAQ (reference sequence). The CDR3 region has the DNA TGTGCCAGCAGCTATGGACTAGCGGGGACAGATACGCAGTATTTT. It specifies CASSYGLAGTDTQYF.

V gene TRBV19 combines with J gene TRBJ2-7; 7 bases are shared with TRBD2. This CDR3 spans 14 amino acids. From germline, CDR1 is LNHDA and CDR2 SQIVND (reference sequence). V trimming: 5 bases; J trimming: 5 bases; junction bases outside the gene matches: 9. This CDR3 reads CASSGFSGLNEQYF. CDR3 bases: TGTGCCAGTAGTGGGTTTAGCGGGCTCAACGAGCAGTACTTC.

This chain uses TRBV28 with TRBJ1-5, with D hard to call. The CDR3 consists of 12 residues. The germline V and J ends were trimmed by 7 bases and 4 bases, with 8 bases remaining between them. The germline V gene encodes CDR1 MDHEN and CDR2 SYDVKM. The CDR3 DNA reads TGTGCCAGCACTAAGTCGAATCAGCCCCAGCATTTT. Residues: CASTKSNQPQHF.

V is TRBV6-5 and J is TRBJ1-2; perhaps TRBD1 as D (5 bases). The V end was cut by 1 base, the J end by 8 bases, with 14 bases between. The CDR3 has 14 amino acids. The germline V gene has CDR1 MNHEY and CDR2 SVGAGI. CDR3 residues: CASSYFDRGAGYTF. The CDR3 region has the DNA TGTGCCAGCAGTTACTTCGATAGGGGTGCGGGCTACACCTTC.

The J gene is TRBJ2-7, the V gene TRBV3-1 (or the pseudogene TRBV3-2); no firm D call. Trimming removed 2 bases at V and 2 bases at J, with 7 bases between. The CDR3 is made up of 13 amino acids. Germline values: CDR1 LGHDT, CDR2 YNNKEL (reference sequence). The CDR3 DNA reads TGTGCCAGCAGCCAAACGGTCCCCTACGAGCAGTACTTC. As protein: CASSQTVPYEQYF.

In this sample, this clone turned up once. The chain links TRBV12-3 or TRBV12-4 to TRBJ2-2, with TRBD1 matching over 7 bases. The CDR3 spans 13 residues. J gave up 6 bases and V 4 bases, and 2 bases lay outside the gene matches. The CDR3 nucleotides read TGTGCCAGCAGTTGGCAGGGGGCCGGGGAGCTGTTTTTT. Its protein product is CASSWQGAGELFF.

The J gene is TRBJ2-7, the V gene TRBV19; 8 bases align to TRBD1. Per the germline V gene, CDR1 is LNHDA and CDR2 is SQIVND (reference sequence). Trimming took 5 bases from V and 0 from J; bases not matched to a gene: 6. The CDR3 sequence is 15 residues long. The CDR3 sequence is CASSSQGAVSYEQYF. The DNA of the CDR3 is TGTGCCAGTAGTTCCCAGGGGGCCGTCTCCTACGAGCAGTACTTC.

Concerning this clone: Sequence at one end of the junction differs from germline and may be a read error. This rearrangement joins TRBV11-2 to TRBJ2-4; tentative D call: TRBD1 (6 bases). Germline V gene lookup returns CDR1 SGHAT and CDR2 FQNNGV. The length of the CDR3 is 18 residues. The CDR3 DNA follows: TGTGCCAGCAGCTTAGATGGGGGCCGCCGACAGACCACCCCCACCCTTACCTTC. It codes for CASSLDGGRRQTTPTLTF. Full variable domain (missing parts from reference TRBV11-2 and TRBJ2-4): EAGVAQSPRYKIIEKRQSVAFWCNPISGHATLYWYQQILGQGPKLLIQFQNNGVVDDSQLPKDRFSAERLKGVDSTLKIQPAKLEDSAVYLCASSLDGGRRQTTPTLTFGAGTRLSVL.

This clone was observed a handful of times. V gene TRBV4-1 combines with J gene TRBJ1-4; the D gene is possibly TRBD1 (5 bases). CDR1 is MGHRA, CDR2 YSYEKL, per germline. Trimming removed 0 bases at V and 2 bases at J, with 13 bases between. The CDR3 is made up of 17 amino acids. The CDR3 region has the DNA TGCGCCAGCAGCCAAGATGGTGCGGGGCGGACTAATGAAAAACTGTTTTTT. Translation gives CASSQDGAGRTNEKLFF.

This clone appeared once. The chain employs TRBV19 and TRBJ2-1, with TRBD2 as a possible D gene (5 bases). There are 14 residues in the CDR3. Germline lookup yields CDR1 LNHDA and CDR2 SQIVND (reference sequence). The V gene lost 8 bases and the J gene lost 1 base, with 12 bases spanning the gap. The CDR3 DNA sequence: TGTGCCAGTGAGGATACGGGGTCCTACAATGAGCAGTTCTTC. Protein sequence: CASEDTGSYNEQFF.

The chain carries TRBV4-1 and TRBJ2-7, with a tentative D call TRBD1 (5 bases). CDR1 is MGHRA and CDR2 is YSYEKL in the germline V gene. Trimming stripped 1 base from V and 6 bases from J, with 10 bases between. This CDR3 region has 13 residues. The CDR3 loop is CASSQGQLTEQYF. Here the CDR3 DNA reads TGCGCCAGCAGCCAAGGACAGTTGACCGAGCAGTACTTC.

The chain combines TRBV28 with TRBJ1-2; the D is unclear. The V end lost 7 bases, the J end lost 3 bases, and 12 bases lay between the germline ends. Looked up from germline, CDR1 is MDHEN and CDR2 is SYDVKM. This CDR3 is 13 amino acids long. For the CDR3, the DNA is TGTGCCAGCACCCCTAATCGGGACTATGGCTACACCTTC. Amino acid sequence: CASTPNRDYGYTF.

The chain recombines TRBV7-2 with TRBJ1-4, with 7 positions matching TRBD1. After removal of 5 bases from V and 3 bases from J, the junction contained 6 bases not matched to a gene. This CDR3 comprises 15 residues. The germline CDR1 and CDR2 sequences are SGHTA and FQGNSA. CDR3 sequence (DNA): TGTGCCAGCAGCGCCGGACAGGCCCCTAATGAAAAACTGTTTTTT. Translated: CASSAGQAPNEKLFF.

The chain has TRBV5-4 and TRBJ2-5, with 7 bases that match TRBD1. This CDR3 is 16 amino acids long. The germline gives CDR1 SGHNT, CDR2 YYREEE (reference sequence). V shed 4 bases and J 1 base; nucleotides not matched to a gene: 10. In DNA, the CDR3 is TGTGCCAGCAGCGGGGGTAGGGGGCTACTCCAAGAGACCCAGTACTTC. It translates to CASSGGRGLLQETQYF.